This T cell receptor (beta chain) was identified in a study of post-analysis software for immune sequencing data. Findings and limits, study-wide: Samples from a shared batch, those prepared together, strongly co-clustered by F measure.

Only a few counts were recorded for this clonotype. The antigen is undetermined. Prepared TCR beta cDNA libraries contained unique molecular identifiers. TCRdb used MiXCR to reprocess the PCR reads, holding one entry per CDR3 protein. Seen here are 700,000 to 800,000 distinct CDR3 sequences, about 27% observed once, and the top ten hold approximately 0.6%. This TCR came from a girl aged 10 to 17 with multiple sclerosis. The sample consisted of blood.

The CDR3 DNA is TGCAGTGCTACCCCGGTGGTAGCAGGAGATACGCAGTATTTT. Its translation: CSATPVVAGDTQYF. The chain employs TRBV20-1 and TRBJ2-3; D gene uncertain. Germline CDR1 reads DFQATT; CDR2 reads SNEGSKA (reference sequence). The V end was cut by 4 bases, the J end by 5 bases, with 16 bases between. CDR3 size: 14 residues.